Listed below are T cell receptor beta chains from one sample, sequenced in a study of patients and donors after allogeneic stem cell transplantation. TCRdb reanalysed the RT-PCR reads using MiXCR and keeps one entry per CDR3 protein. The table records hundreds of thousands of distinct CDR3 sequences, about a sixth of them present only once. Sequenced: blood, either unsorted or a sorted T cell fraction (not recorded which). The origin of the receptors is a human donor who was either an allogeneic HSCT recipient or a stem cell or donor lymphocyte infusion donor (not recorded which). It is not recorded whose cells these are; they may come from a transplant donor. The CDR3 runs from the conserved cysteine through the conserved F or W. The D gene is left open where the match is weak. A row's size may be missing; if present it is once, few, many or a size class.

NA TRBJ2-7 TRBV5-1 few CASSLERNSYEQYF TGCGCCAGCAGCTTGGAGCGGAACTCCTACGAGCAGTACTTC
NA TRBJ2-7 TRBV4-1 NA CASSQIPGEQYF TGCGCCAGCAGCCAAATACCGGGGGAGCAGTACTTC
NA TRBJ1-4 TRBV12-3/TRBV12-4 few CASSPRQIWGNEKLFF TGTGCCAGCAGTCCTAGACAGATATGGGGAAATGAAAAACTGTTTTTT
NA TRBJ2-1 TRBV12-3/TRBV12-4 NA CASSLLTPYNEQFF TGTGCCAGCAGTCTTCTAACTCCGTACAATGAGCAGTTCTTC
NA TRBJ2-3 TRBV12-3/TRBV12-4 few CASRGVGDSSTDTQYF TGTGCCAGCAGGGGGGTGGGGGATTCTAGCACAGATACGCAGTATTTT
NA TRBJ2-2 TRBV9 few CASSVVGPGELFF TGTGCCAGCAGCGTAGTTGGCCCCGGGGAGCTGTTTTTT
TRBD1 TRBJ2-1 TRBV29-1 few CSVVQGSSEQFF TGCAGCGTCGTACAGGGGAGTTCTGAGCAGTTCTTC
NA TRBJ1-1 TRBV19 few CASSMLTGRFVNTEAFF TGTGCCAGTAGTATGTTGACAGGAAGATTTGTGAACACTGAAGCTTTCTTT
TRBD1 TRBJ1-2 TRBV6-1 few CASSIRQGNYGYTF TGTGCCAGCAGTATTCGACAGGGGAACTATGGCTACACCTTC
NA TRBJ2-1 TRBV12-3/TRBV12-4 many CASNRKGGEWREQFF TGTGCCAGCAATCGAAAAGGCGGGGAATGGCGTGAGCAGTTCTTC
NA TRBJ2-2 TRBV11-2 NA CASSLVGAGGTGELFF TGTGCCAGCAGCTTAGTAGGGGCAGGAGGAACCGGGGAGCTGTTTTTT
NA TRBJ2-7 TRBV4-1 NA CASSPDAYEQYF TGCGCCAGCAGCCCTGACGCCTACGAGCAGTACTTC
TRBD2 TRBJ2-1 TRBV9 NA CASSVGLYWGSGVSSYNEQFF TGTGCCAGCAGCGTAGGGTTATATTGGGGTAGCGGGGTAAGCTCCTACAATGAGCAGTTCTTC
NA TRBJ2-7 TRBV7-6 NA CASSLAWPAQSYEQYF TGTGCCAGCAGCTTAGCGTGGCCGGCTCAGTCCTACGAGCAGTACTTC
NA TRBJ2-1 TRBV19 once CASSIIGGLNNEQFF TGTGCCAGTAGTATAATTGGGGGGTTAAACAATGAGCAGTTCTTC
TRBD2 TRBJ2-1 TRBV4-1 NA CASSQSFLADDYNEQFF TGCGCCAGCAGCCAAAGCTTCCTAGCGGACGACTACAATGAGCAGTTCTTC
NA TRBJ1-5 TRBV15 few CATSRVLQEQPQHF TGTGCCACCAGCAGAGTTCTGCAGGAGCAGCCCCAGCATTTT
NA TRBJ1-1 TRBV24-1 few CATSGGLGNTEAFF TGTGCCACCAGTGGAGGTTTAGGGAACACTGAAGCTTTCTTT
NA TRBJ1-4 TRBV29-1 NA CSVVQGNNEKLFF TGCAGCGTGGTACAGGGTAATAATGAAAAACTGTTTTTT
NA TRBJ2-2 TRBV12-3/TRBV12-4 NA CASSLVYTGELFF TGTGCCAGCAGTTTAGTTTACACCGGGGAGCTGTTTTTT
NA TRBJ2-1 TRBV20-1 few CSASPPSF TGCAGTGCTAGCCCCCCTTCCTTC
TRBD1 TRBJ2-7 TRBV6-2/TRBV6-3 NA CASAGGAGEQYF TGTGCCAGCGCAGGGGGCGCGGGCGAGCAGTACTTC
NA TRBJ1-1 TRBV7-3 NA CASSLIGGSRGEAFF TGTGCCAGCAGCTTAATTGGGGGCTCCAGGGGTGAAGCTTTCTTT
NA TRBJ2-3 TRBV7-6 NA CASSFLREGTDTQYF TGTGCCAGCAGCTTCCTCAGGGAAGGCACAGATACGCAGTATTTT
NA TRBJ2-7 TRBV11-2 NA CASSSTALAWLHEQYF TGTGCCAGCAGCTCTACCGCCCTTGCGTGGCTCCACGAGCAGTACTTC
TRBD1 TRBJ2-2 TRBV7-2 few CASSFAGTGAYGELFF TGTGCCAGCAGCTTTGCCGGGACAGGGGCTTACGGGGAGCTGTTTTTT
NA TRBJ2-7 TRBV6-6 NA CASSTRDGYEQYF TGTGCCAGCAGTACTCGGGACGGCTACGAGCAGTACTTC
TRBD1 TRBJ2-2 TRBV27 few CASSPLGTGEAGELFF TGTGCCAGCAGTCCCCTCGGGACAGGGGAGGCCGGGGAGCTGTTTTTT
TRBD2 TRBJ2-3 TRBV29-1 NA CSVDKSLGLAGGPTTDTQYF TGCAGCGTTGATAAATCCCTAGGACTAGCGGGAGGACCAACCACAGATACGCAGTATTTT
NA TRBJ2-5 TRBV11-3 NA CASSFDLWETQYF TGTGCCAGCAGCTTCGACTTGTGGGAGACCCAGTACTTC
NA TRBJ2-2 TRBV19 few CASTPGAPVAGELFF TGTGCCAGTACACCAGGGGCCCCGGTTGCCGGGGAGCTGTTTTTT
NA TRBJ1-2 TRBV5-1 once CASSADRRFELGGYTF TGCGCCAGCAGCGCGGACAGAAGGTTTGAGCTTGGTGGCTACACCTTC
NA TRBJ2-5 TRBV7-9 once CASSLVIRGAGETQYF TGTGCCAGCAGCTTAGTGATTCGGGGGGCCGGGGAGACCCAGTACTTC
NA TRBJ2-7 TRBV29-1 NA CSVGGLNPYEQYF TGCAGCGTTGGCGGACTCAACCCCTACGAGCAGTACTTC
NA TRBJ1-1 TRBV29-1 NA CSVEPDREAFF TGCAGCGTTGAACCCGACAGGGAAGCTTTCTTT
TRBD2 TRBJ2-3 TRBV20-1 few CSATGTSSSDTQYF TGCAGTGCGACCGGGACTAGCAGCTCAGATACGCAGTATTTT